This T cell receptor beta chain was documented in a study of patients and donors after allogeneic stem cell transplantation (dated by TCRdb to 2019 to 2021). The library was made by RT-PCR. The sequencing machine was a NextSeq 550. TCRdb trimmed the raw reads at Q25, called clones with MiXCR and kept productive beta chains. Entries that share a CDR3 protein sequence are merged under the most common genes and DNA. This sample holds around 150,000 distinct CDR3 sequences; roughly two fifths were observed only once. The biggest ten clones account for around 50% of the sample. Sequences KGHDR (CDR1) and SFDVKD (CDR2) are obtained from the germline V gene. There are 13 amino acids in the CDR3, from cysteine to phenylalanine inclusive. Just the 39-base CDR3 DNA is kept, in frame starting at base 1. V loses 6 bases of germline sequence and J loses 4 bases, and the interval between the two ends is 8 bases.

This clonotype was counted only a few times. This receptor's antigen is unknown. Base qualities are missing; no much larger clone stands one base away. The TCR originated in a human donor who was either an allogeneic HSCT recipient or a stem cell or donor lymphocyte infusion donor (not recorded which). It is not recorded whose cells these are; they may come from a transplant donor. Sequenced: blood, either unsorted or a sorted T cell fraction (not recorded which). This chain joins TRBV24-1 to TRBJ2-2, with a tentative D gene TRBD1 over 6 matching bases. The nucleotide sequence is given as TGTGCCACCAGTCCAGGGGCCACCGGGGAGCTGTTTTTT. It encodes CATSPGATGELFF.